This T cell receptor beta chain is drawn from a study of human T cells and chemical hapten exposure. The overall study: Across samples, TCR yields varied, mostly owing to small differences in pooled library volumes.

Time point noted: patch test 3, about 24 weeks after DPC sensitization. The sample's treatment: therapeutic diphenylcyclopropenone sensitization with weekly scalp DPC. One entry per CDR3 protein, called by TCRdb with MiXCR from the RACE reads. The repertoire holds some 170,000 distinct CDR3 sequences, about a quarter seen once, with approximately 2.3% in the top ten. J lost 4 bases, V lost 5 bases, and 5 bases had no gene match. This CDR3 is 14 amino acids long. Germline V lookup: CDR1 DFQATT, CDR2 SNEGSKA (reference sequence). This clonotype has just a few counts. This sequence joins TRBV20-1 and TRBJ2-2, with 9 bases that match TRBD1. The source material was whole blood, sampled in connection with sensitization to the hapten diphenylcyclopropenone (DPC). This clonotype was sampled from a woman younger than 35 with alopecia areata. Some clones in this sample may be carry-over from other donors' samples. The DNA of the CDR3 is TGCAGTGCTCCGACAGGGGGTACCACCGGGGAGCTGTTTTTT. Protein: CSAPTGGTTGELFF.